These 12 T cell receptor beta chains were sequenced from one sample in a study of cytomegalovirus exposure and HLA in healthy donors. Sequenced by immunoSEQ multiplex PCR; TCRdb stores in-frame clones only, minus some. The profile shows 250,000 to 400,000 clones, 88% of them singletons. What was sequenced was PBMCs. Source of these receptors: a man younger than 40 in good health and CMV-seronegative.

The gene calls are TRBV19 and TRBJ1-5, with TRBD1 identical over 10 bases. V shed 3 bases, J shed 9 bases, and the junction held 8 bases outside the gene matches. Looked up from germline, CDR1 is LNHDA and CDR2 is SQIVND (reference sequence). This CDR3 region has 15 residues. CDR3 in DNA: TGTGCCAGTAGTATCCACGGGACAGGGGATTCGCCCCAGCATTTT. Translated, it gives CASSIHGTGDSPQHF.

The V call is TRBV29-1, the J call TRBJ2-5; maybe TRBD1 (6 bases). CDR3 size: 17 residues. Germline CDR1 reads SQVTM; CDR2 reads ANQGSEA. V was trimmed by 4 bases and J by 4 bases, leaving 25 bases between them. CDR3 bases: TGCAGCGTTGGCCTCGAGGGGGACCCCCGACCCCTAGAGACCCAGTACTTC. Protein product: CSVGLEGDPRPLETQYF.

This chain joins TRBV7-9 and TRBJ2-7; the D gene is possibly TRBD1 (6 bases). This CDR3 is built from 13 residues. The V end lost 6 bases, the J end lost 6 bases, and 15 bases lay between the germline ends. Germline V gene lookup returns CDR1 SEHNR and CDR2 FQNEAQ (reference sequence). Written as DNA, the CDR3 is TGTGCCAGCAGAGGATCCGAAGGGGGCGAGCAGTACTTC. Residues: CASRGSEGGEQYF.

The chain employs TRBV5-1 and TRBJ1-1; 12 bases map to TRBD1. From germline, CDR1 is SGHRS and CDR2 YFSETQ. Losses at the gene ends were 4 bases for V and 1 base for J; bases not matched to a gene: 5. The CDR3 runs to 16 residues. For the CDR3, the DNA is TGCGCCAGCAGCCGGGGACAGGGGGCTAAGAACACTGAAGCTTTCTTT. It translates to CASSRGQGAKNTEAFF.

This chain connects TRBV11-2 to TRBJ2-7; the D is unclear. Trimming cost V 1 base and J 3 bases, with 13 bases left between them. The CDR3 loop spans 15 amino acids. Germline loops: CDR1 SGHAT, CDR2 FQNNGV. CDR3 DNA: TGTGCCAGCAGCTTAGGGCACGGAGTTTTCTACGAGCAGTACTTC. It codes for CASSLGHGVFYEQYF.

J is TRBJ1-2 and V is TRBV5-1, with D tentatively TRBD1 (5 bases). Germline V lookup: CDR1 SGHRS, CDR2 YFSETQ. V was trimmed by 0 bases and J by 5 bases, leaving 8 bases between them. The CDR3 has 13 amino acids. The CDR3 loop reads CASSLVGQYGYTF. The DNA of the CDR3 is TGCGCCAGCAGCTTGGTAGGACAATATGGCTACACCTTC.

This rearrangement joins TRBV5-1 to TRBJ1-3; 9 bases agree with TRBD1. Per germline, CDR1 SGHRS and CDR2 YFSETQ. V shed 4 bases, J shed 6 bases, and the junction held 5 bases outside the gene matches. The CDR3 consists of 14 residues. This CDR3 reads CASSEQGAVNTIYF. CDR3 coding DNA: TGCGCCAGCAGCGAACAGGGGGCCGTAAACACCATATATTTT. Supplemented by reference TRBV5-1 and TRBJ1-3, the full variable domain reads KAGVTQTPRYLIKTRGQQVTLSCSPISGHRSVSWYQQTPGQGLQFLFEYFSETQRNKGNFPGRFSGRQFSNSRSEMNVSTLELGDSALYLCASSEQGAVNTIYFGEGSWLTVV.

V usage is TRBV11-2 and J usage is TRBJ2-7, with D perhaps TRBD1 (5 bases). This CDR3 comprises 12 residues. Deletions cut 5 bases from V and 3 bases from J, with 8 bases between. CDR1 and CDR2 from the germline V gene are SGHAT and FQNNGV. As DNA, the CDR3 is TGTGCCAGCAGCCATGACAGCTACGAGCAGTACTTC. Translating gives CASSHDSYEQYF.

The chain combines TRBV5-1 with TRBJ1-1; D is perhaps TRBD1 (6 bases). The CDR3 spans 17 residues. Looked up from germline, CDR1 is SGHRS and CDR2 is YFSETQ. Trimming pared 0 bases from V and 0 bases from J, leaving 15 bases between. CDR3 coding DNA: TGCGCCAGCAGCTTGGCCTTTGGGGGCGGAATGAACACTGAAGCTTTCTTT. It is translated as CASSLAFGGGMNTEAFF.

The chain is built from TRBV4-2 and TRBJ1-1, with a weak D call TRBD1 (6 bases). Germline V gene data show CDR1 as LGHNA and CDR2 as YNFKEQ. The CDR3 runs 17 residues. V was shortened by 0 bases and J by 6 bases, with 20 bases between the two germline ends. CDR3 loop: CASSQESVGTGLSEAFF. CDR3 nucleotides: TGTGCCAGCAGCCAAGAAAGCGTCGGAACAGGGCTTTCTGAAGCTTTCTTT.

The CDR3 is CASQSRAVLTDTQYF. The CDR3 nucleotides read TGTGCCAGCCAAAGTCGCGCGGTTTTAACAGATACGCAGTATTTT. The chain has TRBV18 and TRBJ2-3, with D unclear. CDR3 length equals 15 residues. V was trimmed by 8 bases and J by 3 bases, leaving 18 bases between them. Germline CDR1 is KGHSH and CDR2 is LQKENI.

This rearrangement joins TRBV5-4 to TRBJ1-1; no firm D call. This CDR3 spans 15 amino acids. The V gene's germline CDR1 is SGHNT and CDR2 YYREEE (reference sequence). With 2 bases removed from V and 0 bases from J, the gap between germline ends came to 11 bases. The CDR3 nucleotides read TGTGCCAGCAGCTTCCGGGAGGGTTTGAACACTGAAGCTTTCTTT. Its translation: CASSFREGLNTEAFF.